The 10 T cell receptor beta chains in this list originate from one sample, sequenced in a study of early T cells in non-severe SARS-CoV-2 infection. One entry per CDR3 protein results from TCRdb running MiXCR on the 5' RACE reads. The table has some 29,000 distinct CDR3 sequences, approximately 5.2% seen once. Material: whole blood. Receptor source: an adult who was a healthcare worker with PCR-confirmed SARS-CoV-2 infection or an uninfected control (not recorded which).

This clonotype was seen ten or more times. V gene TRBV12-3 or TRBV12-4 combines with J gene TRBJ2-7; TRBD1 agrees at 8 bases. CDR3 length equals 13 residues. The junction had 6 bases not matched to a gene; V was cut back by 5 bases and J by 6 bases. The CDR3 DNA reads as TGTGCCAGCAGTCGCGGCAGGGGGCGCGAGCAGTACTTC. Residues: CASSRGRGREQYF.

This sequence joins TRBV7-6 and TRBJ2-7; D is ambiguous. V dropped 5 bases and J dropped 5 bases, with 7 bases sitting between them. Germline loops: CDR1 SGHVS, CDR2 FNYEAQ. The CDR3 is 11 amino acids. This chain's CDR3 is CASSRPDEQYF. The CDR3 DNA is TGTGCCAGCAGCCGCCCTGACGAGCAGTACTTC.

The V call is TRBV5-5, the J call TRBJ2-5; a possible D gene is TRBD1 (5 bases). V shed 4 bases and J shed 5 bases, with 12 bases lying between them. This CDR3 contains 13 residues. Germline V lookup: CDR1 SGHKS, CDR2 YYEKEE (reference sequence). CDR3 loop: CASSRGPEETQYF. The CDR3 coding sequence is TGTGCCAGCAGCAGGGGCCCGGAGGAGACCCAGTACTTC.

This clonotype was recorded many times. This chain connects TRBV6-6 to TRBJ1-6; unclear D gene. The V gene's germline CDR1 is MNHNY and CDR2 SVGAGI (reference sequence). The V end was cut by 4 bases, the J end by 8 bases, with 6 bases between. CDR3 length: 12 amino acids. CDR3 DNA: TGTGCCAGCAGTTTTGATGATTCACCCCTCCACTTT. The encoded protein is CASSFDDSPLHF.

The chain uses TRBV6-6 and TRBJ2-1; 7 bases agree with TRBD2. This CDR3 has 21 residues. Per germline, CDR1 MNHNY and CDR2 SVGAGI (reference sequence). Germline trimming cut 5 bases from V and 3 bases from J; bases unmatched to any gene: 25. CDR3 sequence reads: CASSTSLFEAFSGGDYNEQFF. The CDR3 coding sequence is TGTGCCAGCAGTACCTCCCTTTTTGAGGCCTTTTCGGGGGGAGACTACAATGAGCAGTTCTTC.

This clonotype was observed a handful of times. The V and J genes are TRBV29-1 and TRBJ2-7; D is ambiguous. The CDR3 covers 10 residues. Germline lookup yields CDR1 SQVTM and CDR2 ANQGSEA. The V end lost 7 bases, the J end lost 4 bases, and 8 bases lay between the germline ends. CDR3 in DNA: TGCAGCGCCTGGGGATACGAGCAGTACTTC. It specifies CSAWGYEQYF.

This clonotype was seen at least ten times. The gene calls are TRBV5-1 and TRBJ2-5, with D hard to call. This CDR3 spans 12 amino acids. The germline V gene has CDR1 SGHRS and CDR2 YFSETQ. The ends were cut back, 2 bases at V and 0 bases at J, with 2 bases in the middle. The CDR3 loop reads CASSLNQETQYF. The DNA of the CDR3 is TGCGCCAGCAGCTTAAACCAAGAGACCCAGTACTTC.

This clonotype was seen ten or more times. The chain's CDR3 is CASSLDQAADTQYF. DNA of the CDR3: TGTGCCAGCAGCTTAGATCAGGCCGCAGATACGCAGTATTTT. This chain uses TRBV11-3 with TRBJ2-3; D call uncertain. CDR1 and CDR2 from the germline V gene are SGHNT and YENEEA. The V gene lost 0 bases and the J gene lost 4 bases, with 8 bases spanning the gap. The CDR3 runs 14 residues.

The chain combines TRBV5-6 with TRBJ2-2; 11 bases line up with TRBD2. Germline assignment: CDR1 SGHDT and CDR2 YYEEEE. Unmatched junction bases numbered 7, after V lost 4 bases and J lost 5 bases. The CDR3 is 16 residues long. The CDR3 spells CASSLLTSGVTGELFF. Written as DNA, the CDR3 is TGTGCCAGCAGCCTACTGACTAGCGGGGTAACCGGGGAGCTGTTTTTT.

At least ten counts were recorded for this clonotype. The chain employs TRBV7-2 and TRBJ2-7, with a possible D match to TRBD1 (6 bases). This CDR3 comprises 14 residues. Germline CDR1 is SGHTA and CDR2 is FQGNSA. Trimming left V 4 bases short and J 2 bases short, with 12 bases between. CDR3 residues: CASSSKRGTYEQYF. DNA of the CDR3: TGTGCCAGCAGCTCTAAAAGGGGGACCTACGAGCAGTACTTC.